A selection of T cell receptor beta chains follows, all from one sample in a study of T cell repertoires in cytomegalovirus infection. Via MiXCR, TCRdb re-called the reads, giving one row per CDR3 protein. In the table there are about 89,000 distinct CDR3 sequences, roughly 29% of which are singletons. Their antigens are not known. The specimen comprised CD8+ T cells from cultured PBMCs, sampled from culture after CMV antigen stimulation. These receptors originate from a human donor in good health (CMV status not recorded). Some clones in this sample may be carry-over from other donors' samples. Each CDR3 is given with its conserved first and last residue. The order of the fields is V gene, clone size, CDR3 protein. The size entry is marked missing in some rows and otherwise reads once, few, many or a size class.

TRBV7-9 | NA | CASSPTGGARGTEAFF
TRBV12-3/TRBV12-4 | NA | CASSLGGGYTEAFF
TRBV18 | many | CASSPGGPHGELFF
TRBV27 | NA | CASSLETGDTTLHF
TRBV6-5 | few | CASSLGTAGEQYF
TRBV9 | NA | CASSVGWGSETEAFF
TRBV19 | NA | CASSLVLYQPQHF
TRBV27 | few | CASSLRDRPYGEQFF
TRBV19 | few | CASSILLAGNNNEQFF
TRBV6-1 | NA | CASSPDRSNQPQHF
TRBV27 | few | CASGRQRTDTQYF
TRBV7-9 | few | CASSSGQGYNEQFF
TRBV5-6 | NA | CASSFGGQLYEQYF
TRBV7-9 | few | CASRHQAPHTDTQYF
TRBV12-3/TRBV12-4 | few | CASSPTLGGGNTEAFF
TRBV7-2 | many | CASSLGGKGRHYYEQYF
TRBV6-1 | NA | CASSEGDRFWNTEAFF
TRBV7-9 | NA | CASSPSFGTTEAFF
TRBV12-3/TRBV12-4 | NA | CASSFSAGLFF
TRBV19 | few | CASSMARGVQNEQFF
TRBV7-9 | many | CASSLGSYNSPLHF
TRBV19 | many | CASSIVANTEAFF
TRBV7-6 | few | CASSSDFSGPGNEQFF
TRBV12-3/TRBV12-4 | many | CASSWDRGRNNEQFF
TRBV5-4 | NA | CASSLNGINAQPQHF